This TCR beta chain came from a study of beta chain features in type 1 diabetes. Expressed TCRB transcripts were sequenced because the isolated RNA had all been reverse transcribed beforehand. Libraries were prepared by immunoSEQ multiplex PCR; TCRdb keeps only in-frame clonotypes and omits some of them. The profile shows under 300,000 clones, 8% of them singletons. CD45RO/CCR7/CD25/CD127/CD95/CD27 staining was used to isolate CD4+ naive, central memory, regulatory and stem cell-like memory cells by sorting. About this clone itself: Its antigen is as yet unknown.

Overall study results and limits: Individuals with type 1 diabetes displayed fewer insertions and more deletions at VDJ junctions. Among patients, naive, central memory and Treg TCRB repertoires appeared more similar than among healthy donors.

CDR1 is SGHTA and CDR2 is FQGNSA in the germline V gene. The CDR3 runs 13 residues. The germline V and J ends were trimmed by 5 bases and 7 bases, with 12 bases remaining between them. The sequencing sample was made of central memory CD4+ T cells from blood. This clonotype was sampled from a woman between 18 and 30 years old in good health. V and J are TRBV7-2 and TRBJ1-3; D remains unclear. In DNA form, the CDR3 reads TGTGCCAGCAGCGGAAAGGGAGGCAACACCATATATTTT. Translation gives CASSGKGGNTIYF.